This T cell receptor (beta chain) appears in the sequencing data of a study of T cell clones after liver transplantation. Study information: TCRbeta sequencing after a pre-transplant mixed lymphocyte reaction identified graft-donor-reactive clones, later tracked in post-transplant blood. The study, taken as a whole, reports: Graft donor-reactive T cells possibly entered the graft instead of undergoing deletion.

TCRdb keeps only in-frame clones here, not all; method: immunoSEQ multiplex PCR. This table holds about 120,000 clones, 90% found once. In the case of this clone: The antigen remains undetermined.

Germline assignment: CDR1 SGHTA and CDR2 FQGNSA. V lost 10 bases and J lost 4; bases outside the gene matches: 6. This CDR3 is 14 amino acids long. The TCR originated in a human patient who received a liver transplant. Some T cells may arise from the graft donor. The material was CD4+ T cells from blood, obtained 12 months after liver transplant. The chain links TRBV7-2 to TRBJ2-2; 10 bases match TRBD2. CDR3 DNA: TGTGCCATTTCTGTAGCGGGAGGCACCGGGGAGCTGTTTTTT. It specifies CAISVAGGTGELFF. Based on the CDR3 plus reference TRBV7-2 and TRBJ2-2, the full variable domain is GAGVSQSPSNKVTEKGKDVELRCDPISGHTALYWYRQSLGQGLEFLIYFQGNSAPDKSGLPSDRFSAERTGGSVSTLTIQRTQQEDSAVYLCAISVAGGTGELFFGEGSRLTVL.